These 14 T cell receptor beta chains originate from one sample sequenced in a study of blood T cell repertoires in COVID-19. TCRdb's table, derived via immunoSEQ multiplex PCR, lists solely in-frame clones and lacks some. Of around 250,000 clones in the sample, roughly nine tenths are singletons; the top ten hold 1.2%. Input material: PBMCs or T cells enriched from blood (not recorded which). Every receptor here comes from a human donor in a cohort exposed to, infected with or recovered from COVID-19 (not recorded which). The donor label of this sample is uncertain.

This clone was seen just once. This chain connects TRBV27 to TRBJ2-3; a possible D gene is TRBD2 (5 bases). With 3 bases removed from V and 2 bases from J, the gap between germline ends came to 9 bases. CDR3 length: 14 residues. CDR1 is MNHEY, CDR2 SMNVEV, per germline (reference sequence). The CDR3 spells CASSLERITDTQYF. The CDR3, as DNA: TGTGCCAGCAGTTTGGAGCGGATCACAGATACGCAGTATTTT.

The V gene is TRBV10-1, the J gene TRBJ2-3; tentatively, D is TRBD2 (5 bases). Trimming took off 6 bases at V and 2 bases at J, with 15 bases between the two ends. Germline CDR1 is WNHNN and CDR2 is SYGVQD (reference sequence). This CDR3 is built from 15 residues. In DNA, the CDR3 is TGCGCCAGCAGACCCGGACTGGCGGACACAGATACGCAGTATTTT. It yields the protein CASRPGLADTDTQYF.

The J gene is TRBJ2-7, the V gene TRBV10-3; 8 nucleotides match TRBD1. The CDR3 loop spans 14 amino acids. The ends lost 10 bases at V and 6 bases at J; junction bases unmatched: 14. Germline assignment: CDR1 ENHRY and CDR2 SYGVKD. The CDR3 DNA sequence: TGTGCCACCAAATTGACGGACAGGGATGTCGAGCAGTACTTC. This sequence encodes CATKLTDRDVEQYF.

The chain couples TRBV7-6 to TRBJ1-4, with D perhaps matching TRBD1 (6 bases). CDR1 is SGHVS and CDR2 is FNYEAQ in the germline V gene. Trimming left V 6 bases short and J 1 base short, with 9 bases between. This CDR3 is built from 14 residues. Here the CDR3 reads CASREGETNEKLFF. The CDR3 region has the DNA TGTGCCAGCAGAGAGGGGGAAACTAATGAAAAACTGTTTTTT.

This clone has only one observation. J is TRBJ1-5 and V is TRBV7-2; D is perhaps TRBD1 (5 bases). Germline values: CDR1 SGHTA, CDR2 FQGNSA. CDR3 length: 14 residues. Between the trimmed V and J ends, which lost 3 bases and 3 bases, there was a span of 9 bases. The CDR3 DNA is TGTGCCAGCAGCTTCCAGGGATTCAATCAGCCCCAGCATTTT. Translation gives CASSFQGFNQPQHF.

The CDR3 DNA sequence: TGTGCCAGCAGCTTGCCAGCGGGGGACACCGGGGAGCTGTTTTTT. This encodes CASSLPAGDTGELFF. The chain is built from TRBV5-4 and TRBJ2-2; 8 bases align to TRBD2. Trimming at V came to 1 base and at J to 3 bases, leaving 2 bases not matched to a gene. Germline V gene lookup returns CDR1 SGHNT and CDR2 YYREEE (reference sequence). The CDR3 contains 15 residues.

The chain has TRBV29-1 and TRBJ1-2, with 7 bases that match TRBD1. Germline V gene lookup returns CDR1 SQVTM and CDR2 ANQGSEA. The CDR3 covers 13 residues. Trimming at V came to 3 bases and at J to 6 bases, leaving 7 bases not matched to a gene. CDR3: CSVESQGDNGYTF. CDR3 DNA: TGCAGCGTTGAGTCTCAGGGGGACAATGGCTACACCTTC.

V is TRBV30 and J is TRBJ1-4; 7 bases align to TRBD1. V lost 3 bases, J lost 8 bases, and 15 bases stayed unmatched. This CDR3 contains 16 residues. Germline-derived CDR1 and CDR2 are GTSNPN and SVGIG (reference sequence). The CDR3 nucleotides are TGTGCCTGGAGGCCCCTAGGAGGGGGCCAAAGGGAAAAACTGTTTTTT. This encodes CAWRPLGGGQREKLFF.

The V call is TRBV7-9, the J call TRBJ1-5; 9 bases map to TRBD1. V lost 5 bases and J lost 4; bases outside the gene matches: 6. The CDR3 is 15 residues long. CDR1 and CDR2 (germline): SEHNR, FQNEAQ (reference sequence). In DNA, the CDR3 is TGTGCCAGCAGCGTCGGGACAGGGAGGAATCAGCCCCAGCATTTT. It yields the protein CASSVGTGRNQPQHF.

The chain carries TRBV7-2 and TRBJ1-1, with D maybe TRBD1 (5 bases). V lost 3 bases, J lost 10 bases, and 15 bases lay in between. Per germline, CDR1 SGHTA and CDR2 FQGNSA. The CDR3 length is 13 residues. The CDR3 DNA reads TGTGCCAGCAGCTTTCAAGTCTCGGGGGGAGCTTTCTTT. Its protein product is CASSFQVSGGAFF.

V gene TRBV20-1 combines with J gene TRBJ2-7; 8 bases agree with TRBD2. V gave up 6 bases and J gave up 6 bases; unmatched junction bases: 4. CDR1 DFQATT and CDR2 SNEGSKA come from the germline V gene (reference sequence). The CDR3 is 11 amino acids. CDR3 sequence reads: CSARRGVEQYF. CDR3 DNA sequence: TGCAGTGCCAGGCGGGGGGTCGAGCAGTACTTC.

The genes are TRBV25-1 and TRBJ2-7; TRBD1 aligns across 7 bases. V dropped 2 bases and J dropped 2; count of bases not matched to a gene: 12. This CDR3 contains 17 residues. Germline CDR1 MGHDK, CDR2 SYGVNS. CDR3 DNA: TGTGCCAGCAGTGAAAGGGACACAGGGGCAGCCACCTACGAGCAGTACTTC. Protein product: CASSERDTGAATYEQYF.

The V and J genes are TRBV4-1 and TRBJ2-3; 7 nucleotides match TRBD2. Germline V lookup: CDR1 MGHRA, CDR2 YSYEKL. The V and J ends lost 4 bases and 0 bases, in that order; junction bases with no gene match: 16. The CDR3 is 19 amino acids. The CDR3 loop reads CASSLLPSSGGTSTDTQYF. As DNA, the CDR3 is TGCGCCAGCAGCCTTCTGCCTTCCTCCGGGGGGACTAGCACAGATACGCAGTATTTT.

The V call is TRBV6-4, the J call TRBJ1-5; D unresolved. This CDR3 spans 13 amino acids. V lost 4 bases, J lost 0 bases, and 4 bases lay in between. In germline, CDR1 is MRHNA, CDR2 SNTAGT. CDR3 bases: TGTGCCAGCAGTGCCCGTAGCAATCAGCCCCAGCATTTT. Its protein product is CASSARSNQPQHF.